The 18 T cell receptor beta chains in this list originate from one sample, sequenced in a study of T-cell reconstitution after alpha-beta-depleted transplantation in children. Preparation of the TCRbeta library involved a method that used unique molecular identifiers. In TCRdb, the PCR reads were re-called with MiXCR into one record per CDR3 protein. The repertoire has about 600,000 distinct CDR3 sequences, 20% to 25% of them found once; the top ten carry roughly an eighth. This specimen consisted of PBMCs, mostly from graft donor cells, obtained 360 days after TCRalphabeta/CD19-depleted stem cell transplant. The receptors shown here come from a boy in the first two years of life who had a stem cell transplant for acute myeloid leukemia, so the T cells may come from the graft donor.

The CDR3 DNA reads as TGCAGTGCTTTGGGCCGTGGACCGACTGAAGCTTTCTTT. The encoded protein is CSALGRGPTEAFF. This chain joins TRBV20-1 and TRBJ1-1; D remains ambiguous. Germline loops: CDR1 DFQATT, CDR2 SNEGSKA (reference sequence). The CDR3 covers 13 residues. Trimming shortened V by 5 bases and J by 5 bases, and 15 bases separated the two germline ends.

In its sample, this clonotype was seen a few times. For the CDR3, the DNA is TGTGCCAGCAGTCCCCGGGAGAGCTCCTACAATGAGCAGTTCTTC. Its protein is CASSPRESSYNEQFF. The rearrangement joins TRBV12-3 or TRBV12-4 to TRBJ2-1; a possible D gene is TRBD2 (6 bases). The CDR3 length is 15 residues. V lost 5 bases, J lost 0 bases, and 11 bases lay in between.

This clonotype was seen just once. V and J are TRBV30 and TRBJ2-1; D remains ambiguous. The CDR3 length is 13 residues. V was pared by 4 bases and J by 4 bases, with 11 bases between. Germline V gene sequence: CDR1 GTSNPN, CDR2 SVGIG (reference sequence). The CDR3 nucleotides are TGTGCCTGGAACCCGGACGGATACAATGAGCAGTTCTTC. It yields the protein CAWNPDGYNEQFF.

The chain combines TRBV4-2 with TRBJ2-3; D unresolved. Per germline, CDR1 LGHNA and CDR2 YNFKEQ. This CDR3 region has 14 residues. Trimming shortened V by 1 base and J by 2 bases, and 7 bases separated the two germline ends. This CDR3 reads CASSQVGPTDTQYF. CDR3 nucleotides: TGTGCCAGCAGCCAAGTCGGCCCCACAGATACGCAGTATTTT.

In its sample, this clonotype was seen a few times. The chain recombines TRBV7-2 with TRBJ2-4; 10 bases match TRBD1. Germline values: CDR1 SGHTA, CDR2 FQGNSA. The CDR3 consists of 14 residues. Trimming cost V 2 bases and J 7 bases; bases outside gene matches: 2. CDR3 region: CASSLKGQGNIQYF. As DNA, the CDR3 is TGTGCCAGCAGCTTAAAGGGACAGGGGAACATTCAGTACTTC.

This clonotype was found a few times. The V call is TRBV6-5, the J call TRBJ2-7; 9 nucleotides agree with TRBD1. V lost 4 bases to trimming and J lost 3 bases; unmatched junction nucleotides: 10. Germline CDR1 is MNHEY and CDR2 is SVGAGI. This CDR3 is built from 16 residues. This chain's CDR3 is CASSSGQGPGNYEQYF. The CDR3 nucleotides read TGTGCCAGCAGTTCGGGACAGGGCCCCGGGAACTACGAGCAGTACTTC.

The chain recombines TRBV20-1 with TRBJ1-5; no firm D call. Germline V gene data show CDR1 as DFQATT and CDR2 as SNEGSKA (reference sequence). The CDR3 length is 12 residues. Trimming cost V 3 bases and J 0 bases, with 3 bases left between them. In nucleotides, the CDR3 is TGCAGTGCTAGCAATAGCAATCAGCCCCAGCATTTT. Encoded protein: CSASNSNQPQHF.

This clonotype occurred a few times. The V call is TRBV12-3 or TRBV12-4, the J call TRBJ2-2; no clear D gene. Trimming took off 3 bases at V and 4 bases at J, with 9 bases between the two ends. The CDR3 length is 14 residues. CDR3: CASSFRVATGELFF. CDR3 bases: TGTGCCAGCAGTTTTCGGGTAGCCACCGGGGAGCTGTTTTTT.

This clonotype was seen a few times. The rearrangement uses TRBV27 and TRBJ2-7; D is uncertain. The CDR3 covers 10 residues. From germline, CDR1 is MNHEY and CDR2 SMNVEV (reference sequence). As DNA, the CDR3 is TGTGCCAGCGGCTCCGACGAGCAGTACGTC. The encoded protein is CASGSDEQYV.

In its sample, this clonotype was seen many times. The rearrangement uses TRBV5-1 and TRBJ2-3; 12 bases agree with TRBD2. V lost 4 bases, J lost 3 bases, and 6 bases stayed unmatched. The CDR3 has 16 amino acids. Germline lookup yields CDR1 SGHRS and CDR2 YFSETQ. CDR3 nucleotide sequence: TGCGCCAGCAGCCCGTACCTAGCGGGGGGGACAGATACGCAGTATTTT. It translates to CASSPYLAGGTDTQYF. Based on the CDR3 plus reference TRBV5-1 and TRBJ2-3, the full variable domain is KAGVTQTPRYLIKTRGQQVTLSCSPISGHRSVSWYQQTPGQGLQFLFEYFSETQRNKGNFPGRFSGRQFSNSRSEMNVSTLELGDSALYLCASSPYLAGGTDTQYFGPGTRLTVL.

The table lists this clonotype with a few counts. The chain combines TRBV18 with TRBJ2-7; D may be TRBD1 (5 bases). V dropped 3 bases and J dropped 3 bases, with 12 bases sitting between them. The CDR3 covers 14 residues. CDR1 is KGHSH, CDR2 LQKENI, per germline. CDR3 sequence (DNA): TGTGCCAGCTCACCGGCACAGGCCTACTACGAGCAGTACGTC. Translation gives CASSPAQAYYEQYV.

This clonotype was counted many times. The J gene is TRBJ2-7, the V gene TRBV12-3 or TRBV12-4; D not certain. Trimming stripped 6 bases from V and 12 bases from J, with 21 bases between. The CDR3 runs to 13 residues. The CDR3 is CASSPLGALRAYF. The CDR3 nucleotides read TGTGCCAGCAGCCCCCTCGGAGCACTACGAGCGTACTTC.

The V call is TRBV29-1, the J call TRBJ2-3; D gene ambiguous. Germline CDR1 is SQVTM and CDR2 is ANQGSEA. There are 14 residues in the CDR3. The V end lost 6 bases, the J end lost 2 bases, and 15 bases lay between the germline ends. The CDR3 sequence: CSVGLSWATDTQYF. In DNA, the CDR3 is TGCAGCGTCGGGCTCTCGTGGGCCACAGATACGCAGTATTTT.

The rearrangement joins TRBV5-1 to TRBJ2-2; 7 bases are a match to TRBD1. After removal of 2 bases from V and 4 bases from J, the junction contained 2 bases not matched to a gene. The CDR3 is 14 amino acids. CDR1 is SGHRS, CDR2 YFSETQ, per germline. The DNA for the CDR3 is TGCGCCAGCAGCTTTACAGGGGTCACCGGGGAGCTGTTTTTT. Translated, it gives CASSFTGVTGELFF.

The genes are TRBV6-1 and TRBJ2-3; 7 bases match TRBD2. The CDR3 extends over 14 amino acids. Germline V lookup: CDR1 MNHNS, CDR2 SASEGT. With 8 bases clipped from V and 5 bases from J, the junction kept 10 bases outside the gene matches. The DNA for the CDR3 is TGTGCCAGCTCCCCCCCGGCTAGCGGAGATACGCAGTATTTT. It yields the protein CASSPPASGDTQYF.

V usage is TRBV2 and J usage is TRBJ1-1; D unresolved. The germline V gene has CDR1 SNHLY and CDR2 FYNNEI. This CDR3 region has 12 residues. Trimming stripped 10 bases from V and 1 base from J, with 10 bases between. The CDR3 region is CAMTWSNTEAFF. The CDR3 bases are TGTGCCATGACCTGGTCGAACACTGAAGCTTTCTTT.

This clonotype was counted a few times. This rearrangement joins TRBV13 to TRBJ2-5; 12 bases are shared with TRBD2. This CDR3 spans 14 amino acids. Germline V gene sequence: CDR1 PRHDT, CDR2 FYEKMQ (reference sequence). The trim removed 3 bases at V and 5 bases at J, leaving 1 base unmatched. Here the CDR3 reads CASSFGTSGETQYF. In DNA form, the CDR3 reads TGTGCCAGCAGCTTCGGGACTAGCGGGGAGACCCAGTACTTC.

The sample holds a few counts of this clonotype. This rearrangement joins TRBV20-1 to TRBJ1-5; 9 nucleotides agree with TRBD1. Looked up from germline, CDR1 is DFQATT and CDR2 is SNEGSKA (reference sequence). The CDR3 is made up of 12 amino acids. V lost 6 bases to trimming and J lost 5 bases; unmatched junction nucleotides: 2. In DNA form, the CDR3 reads TGCAGTGCCACAGGGGGCGATCAGCCCCAGCATTTT. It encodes CSATGGDQPQHF.